These 10 T cell receptor beta chains share one sample of origin, sequenced in a study of shared clonotypes between healthy human individuals. Naivety among CD8 cells was defined by CD45RO negativity and positive CCR7 selection, thereby excluding terminally differentiated effector memory CD45RA+ cells. Some clones are missing from TCRdb's copy, which holds only in-frame ones; the method was immunoSEQ multiplex PCR. The sample lists approximately 2,200,000 clones; more than 85% were seen once. The material sequenced was naive CD8+ T cells from PBMCs. Receptor source: a man aged 18 to 29 in good health. Some clones in this sample may be carry-over from other donors' samples.

The genes are TRBV28 and TRBJ2-7, with TRBD1 identical over 7 bases. The CDR3 loop spans 15 amino acids. After removal of 6 bases from V and 4 bases from J, the junction contained 12 bases not matched to a gene. Germline-derived CDR1 and CDR2 are MDHEN and SYDVKM. Here the CDR3 reads CASRTGQSTRYEQYF. CDR3 in DNA: TGTGCCAGCAGAACGGGACAGTCGACGAGATACGAGCAGTACTTC.

The chain joins TRBV4-1 to TRBJ1-5, with 10 bases matching TRBD1. With V trimmed by 4 bases and J by 6 bases, 15 bases remained unmatched. CDR1 is MGHRA and CDR2 is YSYEKL in the germline V gene. CDR3 length: 18 amino acids. CDR3 nucleotides: TGCGCCAGCAGCCCGACACTTTCCGGGACAGGGGTGAGTCAGCCCCAGCATTTT. Translated, it gives CASSPTLSGTGVSQPQHF.

The CDR3 bases are TGCGCCAGCAGCCCCCTTGGCGGGAGCGGCGGTGAGCAGTTCTTC. Its translation is CASSPLGGSGGEQFF. The chain joins TRBV5-1 to TRBJ2-1; 7 positions match TRBD2. The ends lost 4 bases at V and 9 bases at J; junction bases unmatched: 13. The CDR3 is 15 residues long. Germline lookup yields CDR1 SGHRS and CDR2 YFSETQ.

The chain has TRBV28 and TRBJ2-7, with D perhaps given as TRBD1 or TRBD2 (5 bases each). Germline loops: CDR1 MDHEN, CDR2 SYDVKM. The CDR3 contains 15 residues. Trimming removed 6 bases at V and 2 bases at J, with 17 bases between. CDR3 DNA: TGTGCCAGCAGCGCGATACCGGGACCGACCTACGAGCAGTACTTC. Translation gives CASSAIPGPTYEQYF.

This sequence joins TRBV28 and TRBJ1-5; D gene uncertain. Germline CDR1 MDHEN, CDR2 SYDVKM. The CDR3 length is 14 residues. V lost 2 bases and J 7 bases, leaving 12 bases between the germline ends. The CDR3 DNA is TGTGCCAGCAGTTTAATGGCAACGGGGCAGCCCCAGCATTTT. Encoded protein: CASSLMATGQPQHF.

J is TRBJ1-4 and V is TRBV19, with no clear D. Germline V gene lookup returns CDR1 LNHDA and CDR2 SQIVND (reference sequence). This CDR3 spans 15 amino acids. V dropped 6 bases and J dropped 0 bases, with 11 bases sitting between them. In DNA, the CDR3 is TGTGCCAGTAGCCATCTCCTCGCAACTAATGAAAAACTGTTTTTT. Protein sequence: CASSHLLATNEKLFF.

The chain couples TRBV27 to TRBJ1-1; maybe TRBD1 (5 bases). CDR3 size: 16 residues. Germline values: CDR1 MNHEY, CDR2 SMNVEV (reference sequence). V lost 1 base, J lost 5 bases, and 17 bases lay in between. As DNA, the CDR3 is TGTGCCAGCAGTTTATGGGTGGGGCAGGGAGGAACTGAAGCTTTCTTT. It specifies CASSLWVGQGGTEAFF.

The chain joins TRBV27 to TRBJ2-1; D may match TRBD1 or TRBD2 (5 bases each). Germline V lookup: CDR1 MNHEY, CDR2 SMNVEV (reference sequence). This CDR3 region has 15 residues. The V end lost 2 bases, the J end lost 3 bases, and 11 bases lay between the germline ends. The CDR3 loop reads CASSLGGNLYNEQFF. The CDR3 DNA reads as TGTGCCAGCAGTTTAGGGGGTAATCTCTACAATGAGCAGTTCTTC.

The chain has TRBV2 and TRBJ2-7; 7 bases match TRBD2. The CDR3 contains 15 residues. The V and J ends lost 6 bases and 3 bases, in that order; junction bases with no gene match: 11. Germline assignment: CDR1 SNHLY and CDR2 FYNNEI. The CDR3 spells CASRPGGGGFYEQYF. The CDR3 nucleotides are TGTGCCAGCAGGCCGGGGGGTGGTGGGTTCTACGAGCAGTACTTC.

The V gene is TRBV4-1, the J gene TRBJ1-5; D remains unclear. There are 13 residues in the CDR3. V shed 5 bases and J shed 3 bases, with 8 bases lying between them. Germline V gene sequence: CDR1 MGHRA, CDR2 YSYEKL. The CDR3 loop is CASSSRINQPQHF. Here the CDR3 DNA reads TGCGCCAGCAGCAGCAGGATCAATCAGCCCCAGCATTTT.